The 31 T cell receptor beta chains presented below share a single source sample, sequenced in a study of cytomegalovirus exposure and HLA in healthy donors (dated by TCRdb to about 2017). Libraries were built with the immunoSEQ multiplex PCR assay. For the multiplex PCR, a mixture combining 60 forward primers for TCR Vbeta segments and 13 reverse primers for TCR Jbeta segments was used. Imported from immuneACCESS, the table was reduced by TCRdb to in-frame sequences with V and J called. These copies leave out some clones; in studies compared against another copy, an unresolved V gene accounts for under half, and the cause of the remainder is not known. This sample's clone table shows tens of thousands of clones. Together, the top ten hold around 3.7% of the sample. The source material was PBMCs. All receptors come from a male donor in good health and CMV-seronegative.

V and J are TRBV7-2 and TRBJ1-2, with D possibly being TRBD1 (5 bases). CDR1 and CDR2 from the germline V gene are SGHTA and FQGNSA. V lost 5 bases and J 0 bases, leaving 7 bases between the germline ends. The CDR3 covers 13 residues. As DNA, the CDR3 is TGTGCCAGCAGCCTACAGGCTAACTATGGCTACACCTTC. Translation gives CASSLQANYGYTF.

J is TRBJ1-2 and V is TRBV5-1, with D possibly being TRBD1 (5 bases). CDR3 length equals 13 residues. CDR1 and CDR2 from the germline V gene are SGHRS and YFSETQ. Trimming removed 0 bases from V and 7 bases from J, with 10 bases in between. This chain's CDR3 is CASSLDSGVGYTF. CDR3 nucleotide sequence: TGCGCCAGCAGCTTGGATTCGGGGGTTGGCTACACCTTC.

CDR3 in amino acids: CASSQLGTDTQYF. CDR3 nucleotides: TGCGCCAGCAGCCAATTAGGCACAGATACGCAGTATTTT. The genes are TRBV4-3 and TRBJ2-3, with unresolved D. The V end was cut by 2 bases, the J end by 1 base, with 4 bases between. Germline V gives CDR1 LGHNA, CDR2 YSLEER. This CDR3 has 13 amino acids.

Note on this clone: An end of the junction differs from the germline gene, which may be a read error. The chain is built from TRBV7-8 and TRBJ1-5; D gene ambiguous. Germline assignment: CDR1 SGHVS and CDR2 FQNEAQ. The CDR3 totals 17 residues. CDR3 sequence: CASSVALAGMGNQPQHF. The DNA for the CDR3 is TGTGCCAGCAGCGTAGCATTAGCGGGGATGGGCAATCAGCCCCAGCATTTT.

The CDR3 loop is CASTRQGLYNTGELFF. The CDR3 nucleotides are TGTGCCAGTACCCGCCAGGGACTTTATAACACCGGGGAGCTGTTTTTT. The J gene is TRBJ2-2, the V gene TRBV19, with D maybe TRBD2 (6 bases). There are 16 residues in the CDR3. Per germline, CDR1 LNHDA and CDR2 SQIVND (reference sequence). V lost 7 bases, J lost 2 bases, and 17 bases lay in between. Variable domain in full (rest from reference TRBV19 and TRBJ2-2): DGGITQSPKYLFRKEGQNVTLSCEQNLNHDAMYWYRQDPGQGLRLIYYSQIVNDFQKGDIAEGYSVSREKKESFPLTVTSAQKNPTAFYLCASTRQGLYNTGELFFGEGSRLTVL.

J is TRBJ1-3 and V is TRBV30; weak D call: TRBD1 (5 bases). CDR1 and CDR2 from the germline V gene are GTSNPN and SVGIG (reference sequence). The CDR3 runs to 13 residues. The CDR3 bases are TGTGCTCGCCAAGGGGTGGATGGAAACACCATATATTTT. Translating gives CARQGVDGNTIYF.

In DNA, the CDR3 is TGTGCCAGCAGACGACTAGCGGGAGGGACGAATACGCAGTATTTT. It codes for CASRRLAGGTNTQYF. The chain links TRBV6-5 to TRBJ2-3, with TRBD2 matching 14 bases. This CDR3 comprises 15 residues. Germline lookup yields CDR1 MNHEY and CDR2 SVGAGI. Germline trimming cut 6 bases from V and 7 bases from J; bases unmatched to any gene: 6.

This chain links TRBV29-1 with TRBJ1-3, with 9 bases fitting TRBD1. CDR1 and CDR2 from the germline V gene are SQVTM and ANQGSEA. The CDR3 length is 14 residues. J gave up 0 bases and V 7 bases, and 4 bases lay outside the gene matches. The DNA of the CDR3 is TGCAGCGGGACAGGGGCTTCCTCTGGAAACACCATATATTTT. It is translated as CSGTGASSGNTIYF.

J is TRBJ1-4 and V is TRBV27; D might be TRBD1 (5 bases). Germline lookup yields CDR1 MNHEY and CDR2 SMNVEV (reference sequence). The CDR3 consists of 17 residues. The ends were cut back, 8 bases at V and 1 base at J, with 20 bases in the middle. In nucleotides, the CDR3 is TGTGCCAGCGGAAAGCTTACTATGGGGGGAACTAATGAAAAACTGTTTTTT. Its protein product is CASGKLTMGGTNEKLFF.

The chain links TRBV9 to TRBJ1-6, with 8 bases lining up with TRBD1. In germline, CDR1 is SGDLS, CDR2 YYNGEE. This CDR3 has 15 amino acids. V was pared by 5 bases and J by 7 bases, with 8 bases of the junction left unmatched. CDR3 sequence reads: CASRSDRGANSPLHF. The CDR3, as DNA: TGTGCCAGCAGGAGTGACAGGGGAGCGAATTCACCCCTCCACTTT.

The chain combines TRBV19 with TRBJ2-7; 11 bases map to TRBD2. Germline-derived CDR1 and CDR2 are LNHDA and SQIVND (reference sequence). The junction had 5 bases not matched to a gene; V was cut back by 4 bases and J by 0 bases. CDR3 size: 16 residues. As DNA, the CDR3 is TGTGCCAGTAGTACTGACCTAGCGGGGGGCTCCTACGAGCAGTACTTC. As protein: CASSTDLAGGSYEQYF.

The chain carries TRBV9 and TRBJ2-7; 9 nucleotides agree with TRBD2. Losses at the gene ends were 4 bases for V and 5 bases for J; bases not matched to a gene: 13. This CDR3 is built from 16 residues. Germline-derived CDR1 and CDR2 are SGDLS and YYNGEE. CDR3 bases: TGTGCCAGCAGCCCCCGATCCGGGACTAGCAACCACGAGCAGTACTTC. Its protein is CASSPRSGTSNHEQYF.

As concerns this clone: The junction does not match germline at one end; this may be a read error. The chain recombines TRBV7-9 with TRBJ2-1, with 11 bases that match TRBD1. Germline values: CDR1 SEHNR, CDR2 FQNEAQ (reference sequence). This CDR3 region has 14 residues. The CDR3 spells CASSVDRGQGEQFF. CDR3 sequence (DNA): TGCGCCAGCAGTGTGGACAGGGGGCAGGGTGAGCAGTTCTTC.

On this clone: The junction and the germline gene differ at one end; a read error may be behind it. The chain is built from TRBV7-2 and TRBJ2-3; TRBD2 is a possible D gene (5 bases). Germline assignment: CDR1 SGHTA and CDR2 FQGNSA. This CDR3 is built from 13 residues. Here the CDR3 reads CASSLNWGDPQYF. DNA of the CDR3: TGTGCCAGCAGCTTAAATTGGGGAGATCCGCAGTATTTT.

This chain uses TRBV28 with TRBJ1-2, with 11 bases identical to TRBD1. Germline values: CDR1 MDHEN, CDR2 SYDVKM. The ends lost 5 bases at V and 3 bases at J; junction bases unmatched: 2. The CDR3 is 14 residues long. The CDR3 coding sequence is TGTGCCAGCAGTCCGGGACAGGGGGACTATGGCTACACCTTC. It is translated as CASSPGQGDYGYTF.

The rearrangement links TRBV29-1 to TRBJ2-3, with 14 bases lining up with TRBD2. V shed 7 bases and J 5 bases; nucleotides not matched to a gene: 8. Germline-derived CDR1 and CDR2 are SQVTM and ANQGSEA. CDR3 size: 15 residues. CDR3 nucleotide sequence: TGCAGCGGGGGGACGGGACTAGCGGGAGAAGATACGCAGTATTTT. It is translated as CSGGTGLAGEDTQYF.

This rearrangement joins TRBV28 to TRBJ2-5, with TRBD1 matching 7 bases. Germline assignment: CDR1 MDHEN and CDR2 SYDVKM. V lost 4 bases, J lost 2 bases, and 4 bases stayed unmatched. The CDR3 runs to 14 residues. CDR3 amino acids: CASSSPDRQETQYF. As DNA, the CDR3 is TGTGCCAGCAGTTCACCGGACAGGCAAGAGACCCAGTACTTC.

Points on this clone: A read error may account for a junction end that differs from germline. CDR3 in amino acids: CASSPRQASNQHQHF. CDR3 bases: TGTGCCAGCTCACCACGGCAGGCGAGCAATCAGCACCAGCATTTT. V is TRBV18 and J is TRBJ1-5; D gene uncertain. The CDR3 consists of 15 residues. Germline values: CDR1 KGHSH, CDR2 LQKENI.

The J gene is TRBJ1-1, the V gene TRBV30; D is uncertain. V gave up 1 base and J gave up 1 base, with 10 bases separating them. CDR3 length equals 14 residues. Germline V gene lookup returns CDR1 GTSNPN and CDR2 SVGIG (reference sequence). CDR3 coding DNA: TGTGCCTGGAGTGCGGGGAAAGCGAACACTGAAGCTTTCTTT. Its protein is CAWSAGKANTEAFF.

The rearrangement links TRBV21-1 to TRBJ1-2; TRBD1, the table's D call, lacks a check against the DNA. TRBV21-1 is a pseudogene locus. CDR3 length equals 16 residues. Here the CDR3 reads CASSKALRDTIDGYTF. CDR3 bases: TGTGCCAGCAGCAAAGCGCTCCGGGACACCATAGATGGCTACACCTTC.

As to this clone: An end of the junction differs from the germline gene, which may be a read error. CDR3 amino acids: CAIRDLTTATDAQYF. CDR3 nucleotide sequence: TGTGCCATCAGGGATCTGACTACGGCCACAGATGCGCAGTATTTT. The chain is built from TRBV10-3 and TRBJ2-3; possible D gene TRBD2, 5 bases. CDR1 ENHRY and CDR2 SYGVKD come from the germline V gene. This CDR3 has 15 residues.

The J gene is TRBJ1-5, the V gene TRBV27; D gene uncertain. Trimming pared 0 bases from V and 0 bases from J, leaving 15 bases between. Looked up from germline, CDR1 is MNHEY and CDR2 is SMNVEV (reference sequence). This CDR3 spans 18 amino acids. CDR3 protein: CASSLSPPRRDSNQPQHF. Here the CDR3 DNA reads TGTGCCAGCAGTTTATCCCCCCCCCGGCGGGATAGCAATCAGCCCCAGCATTTT.

For this clone: Other DNA variants within this sample encode the same CDR3. The gene calls are TRBV15 and TRBJ2-1; 9 nucleotides match TRBD1. The CDR3 totals 20 residues. Germline trimming cut 3 bases from V and 0 bases from J; bases unmatched to any gene: 15. CDR1 LNHNV and CDR2 YYDKDF come from the germline V gene (reference sequence). The CDR3 region has the DNA TGTGCCACCAGCAGGGGAACAGGGGGCCGCCGGACAAGCTCCTACAATGAGCAGTTCTTC. This codes for CATSRGTGGRRTSSYNEQFF.

The rearrangement joins TRBV6-5 to TRBJ2-5; 7 bases fit TRBD1. The germline V gene encodes CDR1 MNHEY and CDR2 SVGAGI. V gave up 8 bases and J gave up 2 bases; unmatched junction bases: 2. CDR3 length equals 12 residues. CDR3 sequence: CASHRGQETQYF. DNA of the CDR3: TGTGCCAGCCACAGGGGTCAAGAGACCCAGTACTTC.

The genes are TRBV27 and TRBJ1-3, with D possibly being TRBD1 (5 bases). V gave up 6 bases and J gave up 4 bases, with 16 bases separating them. The CDR3 loop spans 15 amino acids. The germline CDR1 and CDR2 sequences are MNHEY and SMNVEV (reference sequence). CDR3 nucleotides: TGTGCCAGCAGCTTCACAGGCTTAGGGGGAAACACCATATATTTT. It codes for CASSFTGLGGNTIYF.

Measured by frequency, this clone is medium-sized. The same CDR3 arises from other DNA sequences in this sample as well. This chain uses TRBV4-1 with TRBJ1-1, with D possibly TRBD1 on 6 matching bases. CDR1 MGHRA and CDR2 YSYEKL come from the germline V gene. There are 13 residues in the CDR3. Between the trimmed V and J ends, which lost 4 bases and 5 bases, there was a span of 11 bases. The CDR3 DNA reads TGCGCCAGCAGCCGCGGACAGTCGACTGAAGCTTTCTTT. Its protein is CASSRGQSTEAFF.

The CDR3: CASSPAGNNEQFF. The CDR3 DNA follows: TGTGCCAGCAGTCCGGCCGGGAACAATGAGCAGTTCTTC. The rearrangement uses TRBV6-6 and TRBJ2-1; perhaps TRBD2 as D (5 bases). The V gene lost 5 bases and the J gene lost 5 bases, with 10 bases spanning the gap. CDR3 length: 13 amino acids. Looked up from germline, CDR1 is MNHNY and CDR2 is SVGAGI (reference sequence).

On this clone itself: One end of the junction does not line up with germline, which may come from a read error. The chain has TRBV30 and TRBJ1-6, with TRBD1 as a possible D gene (6 bases). Per germline, CDR1 GTSNPN and CDR2 SVGIG (reference sequence). This CDR3 has 13 amino acids. The CDR3 DNA follows: TGTGCCTGGAGTCAGGGGTGGAATTCACACCTCCACTTT. It translates to CAWSQGWNSHLHF. Full variable domain (rest looked up from reference TRBV30 and TRBJ1-6): SQTIHQWPATLVQPVGSPLSLECTVEGTSNPNLYWYRQAAGRGLQLLFYSVGIGQISSEVPQNLSASRPQDRQFILSSKKLLLSDSGFYLCAWSQGWNSHLHFGNGTRLTVT.

This sequence joins TRBV11-2 and TRBJ2-7; possibly TRBD2 for D (6 bases). V gave up 5 bases and J gave up 0 bases, with 14 bases separating them. This CDR3 is built from 15 residues. Germline CDR1 reads SGHAT; CDR2 reads FQNNGV. The CDR3 nucleotides are TGTGCCAGCAGCCAGGGAGGAGGGAGCTCCTACGAGCAGTACTTC. As protein: CASSQGGGSSYEQYF.

The chain joins TRBV28 to TRBJ2-4, with TRBD2 identical over 8 bases. CDR1 is MDHEN, CDR2 SYDVKM, per germline. V shed 6 bases and J 2 bases; nucleotides not matched to a gene: 12. The CDR3 is 17 amino acids. For the CDR3, the DNA is TGTGCCAGCAGGGAGAAGGGACTAGTGGCTCCCAAAAACATTCAGTACTTC. It yields the protein CASREKGLVAPKNIQYF.

V and J are TRBV7-2 and TRBJ2-7, with 13 positions matching TRBD2. The V and J ends lost 1 base and 5 bases, in that order; junction bases with no gene match: 5. The CDR3 length is 16 residues. Germline assignment: CDR1 SGHTA and CDR2 FQGNSA. CDR3 sequence (DNA): TGTGCCAGCAGCTTAGAACTAGCGGGGGGGCAGAACGAGCAGTACTTC. It encodes CASSLELAGGQNEQYF.